This T cell receptor (beta chain) was captured by sequencing in a study of beta chain features in type 1 diabetes. The study, taken as a whole, reports: Type 1 diabetes patients had TCRB CDR3s that were shorter (moderately but significantly so) in all four CD4+ subsets.

Germline assignment: CDR1 SEHNR and CDR2 FQNEAQ (reference sequence). This CDR3 contains 15 residues. V lost 5 bases, J lost 1 base, and 3 bases stayed unmatched. Sorted populations all exceeded 98% purity. Note on this clone: Its target is not known. The same CDR3 also results from other DNA sequences found in this sample.

The sequenced template was cDNA made from the entire isolated RNA. Data came from immunoSEQ multiplex PCR; TCRdb stores just in-frame clones and leaves some out. The sample has 600,000 to 700,000 clones; 13% are singletons. Sequenced: naive CD4+ T cells from blood. This sequence originates from a man younger than 30 with type 1 diabetes. V gene TRBV7-9 combines with J gene TRBJ2-3; 10 bases match TRBD2. In nucleotides, the CDR3 is TGTGCCAGCAGCCCGCTAGCGGGGGGCACAGATACGCAGTATTTT. Translation: CASSPLAGGTDTQYF. The complete variable domain, with remaining parts taken from reference TRBV7-9 and TRBJ2-3, reads DTGVSQNPRHKITKRGQNVTFRCDPISEHNRLYWYRQTLGQGPEFLTYFQNEAQLEKSRLLSDRFSAERPKGSFSTLEIQRTEQGDSAMYLCASSPLAGGTDTQYFGPGTRLTVL.